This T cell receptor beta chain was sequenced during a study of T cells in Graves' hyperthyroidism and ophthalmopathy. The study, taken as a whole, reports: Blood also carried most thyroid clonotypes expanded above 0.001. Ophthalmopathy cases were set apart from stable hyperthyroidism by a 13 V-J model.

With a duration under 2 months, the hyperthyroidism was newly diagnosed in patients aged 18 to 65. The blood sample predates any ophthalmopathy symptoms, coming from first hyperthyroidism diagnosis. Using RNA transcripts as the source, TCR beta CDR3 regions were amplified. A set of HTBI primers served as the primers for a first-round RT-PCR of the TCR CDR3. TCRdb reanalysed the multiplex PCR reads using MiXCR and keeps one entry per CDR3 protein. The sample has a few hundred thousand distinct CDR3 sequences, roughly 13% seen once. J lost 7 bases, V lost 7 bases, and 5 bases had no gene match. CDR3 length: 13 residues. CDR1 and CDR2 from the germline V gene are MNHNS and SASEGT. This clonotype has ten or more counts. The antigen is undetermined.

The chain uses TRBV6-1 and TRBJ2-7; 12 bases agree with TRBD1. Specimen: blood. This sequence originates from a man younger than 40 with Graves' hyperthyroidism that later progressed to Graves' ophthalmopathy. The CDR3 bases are TGTGCCAGCATCGGGACAGGGGGCCGGGAGCAGTACTTC. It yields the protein CASIGTGGREQYF.